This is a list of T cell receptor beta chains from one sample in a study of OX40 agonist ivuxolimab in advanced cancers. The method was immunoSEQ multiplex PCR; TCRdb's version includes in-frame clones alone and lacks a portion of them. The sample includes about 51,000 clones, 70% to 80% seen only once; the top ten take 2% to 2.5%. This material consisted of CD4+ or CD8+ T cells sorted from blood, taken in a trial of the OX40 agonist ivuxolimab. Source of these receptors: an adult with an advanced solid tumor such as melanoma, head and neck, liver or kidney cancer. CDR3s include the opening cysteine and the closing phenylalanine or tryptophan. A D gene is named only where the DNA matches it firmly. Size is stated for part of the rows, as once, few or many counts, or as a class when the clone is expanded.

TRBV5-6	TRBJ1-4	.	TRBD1	CASSRQGLGEKLFF	TGTGCCAGCAGCCGACAGGGTCTTGGTGAAAAACTGTTTTTT
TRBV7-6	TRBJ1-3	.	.	CASSLGTGRNTIYF	TGTGCCAGCAGCCTCGGGACGGGGCGAAACACCATATATTTT
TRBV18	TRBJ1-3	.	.	CASSQGDESSGNTIYF	TGTGCCAGCTCCCAAGGGGACGAGAGCTCTGGAAACACCATATATTTT
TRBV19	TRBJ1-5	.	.	CASSRDIEGLNQPQHF	TGTGCCAGTAGTAGGGACATCGAGGGCCTCAATCAGCCCCAGCATTTT
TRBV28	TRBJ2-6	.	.	CAIGGRGGANVLTF	TGTGCCATAGGGGGGCGAGGTGGGGCCAACGTCCTGACTTTC
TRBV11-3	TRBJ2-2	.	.	CASSRGRLGGELFF	TGTGCCAGCAGCCGGGGACGGTTGGGCGGGGAGCTGTTTTTT
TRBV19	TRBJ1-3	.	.	CASKGASSGNTIYF	TGTGCCAGTAAAGGCGCGTCCTCTGGAAACACCATATATTTT
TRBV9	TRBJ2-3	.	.	CASSVAWGGSTDTQYF	TGTGCCAGCAGCGTAGCTTGGGGGGGCAGCACAGATACGCAGTATTTT
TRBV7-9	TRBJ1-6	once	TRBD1	CASSRDRGLSSPLHF	TGTGCCAGCAGCCGGGACAGGGGGCTTAGTTCACCCCTCCACTTT
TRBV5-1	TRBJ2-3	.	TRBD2	CASSLEFSGGPYGTDTQYF	TGCGCCAGCAGCTTGGAGTTCTCGGGAGGGCCTTATGGCACAGATACGCAGTATTTT
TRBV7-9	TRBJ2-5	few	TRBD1	CASTRQGSAVGTETQYF	TGTGCCAGCACCCGACAGGGGAGTGCAGTAGGAACAGAGACCCAGTACTTC
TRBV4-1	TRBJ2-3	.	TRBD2	CASSQVRAGVSDTQYF	TGCGCCAGCAGCCAAGTAAGAGCGGGAGTTTCAGATACGCAGTATTTT
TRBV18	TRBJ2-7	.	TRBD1	CASSPPLGQVYEQYF	TGTGCCAGCTCACCACCCCTCGGACAGGTCTACGAGCAGTACTTC
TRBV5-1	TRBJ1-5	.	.	CASSTGDINQPQHF	TGCGCCAGCAGTACCGGGGATATTAATCAGCCCCAGCATTTT
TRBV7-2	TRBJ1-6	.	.	CASSPRGGSNSPLHF	TGTGCCAGCAGCCCCCGGGGGGGCAGTAATTCACCCCTCCACTTT
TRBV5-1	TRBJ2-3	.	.	CASSLVLGTDTQYF	TGCGCCAGCAGCTTGGTTCTGGGCACAGATACGCAGTATTTT
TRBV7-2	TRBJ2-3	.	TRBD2	CASSFGAGGDTQYF	TGTGCCAGCAGCTTTGGGGCGGGAGGAGATACGCAGTATTTT
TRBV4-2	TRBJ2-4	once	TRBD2	CASSQGTSGSYGAKNIQYF	TGTGCCAGCAGCCAAGGGACTAGCGGGAGTTACGGTGCCAAAAACATTCAGTACTTC
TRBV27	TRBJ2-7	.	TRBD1	CASSSQGGFSYEQYF	TGTGCCAGCAGTTCACAGGGGGGATTCTCCTACGAGCAGTACTTC
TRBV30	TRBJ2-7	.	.	CAWTASPGVYEQYF	TGTGCCTGGACTGCTTCCCCAGGGGTCTACGAGCAGTACTTC
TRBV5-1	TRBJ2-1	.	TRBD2	CASSFLAGSYNEQFF	TGCGCCAGCAGCTTTCTAGCGGGATCCTACAATGAGCAGTTCTTC
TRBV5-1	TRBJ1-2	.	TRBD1	CATGGGEQAGYTF	TGCGCCACGGGAGGGGGCGAGCAGGCGGGCTACACCTTC
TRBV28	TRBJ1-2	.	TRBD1	CASSSGGEANYGYTF	TGTGCCAGCAGTTCAGGGGGTGAAGCAAACTATGGCTACACCTTC
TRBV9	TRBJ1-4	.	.	CASSRTPLTMDEKLFF	TGTGCCAGCAGCCGCACCCCCCTGACCATGGATGAAAAACTGTTTTTT
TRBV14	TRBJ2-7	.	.	CASSSRGGGAKFYEQYF	TGTGCCAGCAGCTCCCGGGGAGGGGGCGCAAAGTTCTACGAGCAGTACTTC
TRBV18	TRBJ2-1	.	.	CASSPPSTSLNEQFF	TGTGCCAGCTCACCACCATCGACTAGTTTGAATGAGCAGTTCTTC
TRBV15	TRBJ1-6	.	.	CATSRQGYNSPLHF	TGTGCCACCAGCAGACAGGGCTATAATTCACCCCTCCACTTT
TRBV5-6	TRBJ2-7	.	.	CASSFQSNYEQYF	TGTGCCAGCAGCTTCCAGTCGAACTACGAGCAGTACTTC
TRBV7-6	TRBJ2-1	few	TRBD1	CASSLAIQTGAEQFF	TGTGCCAGCAGCTTAGCTATCCAAACAGGGGCTGAGCAGTTCTTC
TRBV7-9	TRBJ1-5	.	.	CASSPPNQPQHF	TGTGCCAGCAGCCCCCCCAATCAGCCCCAGCATTTT
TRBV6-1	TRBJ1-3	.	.	CASSEARWTAGNTIYF	TGTGCCAGCAGTGAAGCGAGGTGGACTGCCGGAAACACCATATATTTT
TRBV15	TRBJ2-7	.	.	CATSSGGNPLREQYF	TGTGCCACCAGCAGTGGTGGGAACCCCCTACGCGAGCAGTACTTC
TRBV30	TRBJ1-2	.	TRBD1	CAWSIRTGGALGGYTF	TGTGCCTGGAGTATTAGGACAGGGGGCGCGTTAGGTGGCTACACCTTC
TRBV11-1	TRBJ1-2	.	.	CASSQVASNYGYTF	TGTGCCAGCAGCCAAGTAGCCTCTAACTATGGCTACACCTTC
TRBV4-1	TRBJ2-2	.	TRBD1	CASSQTGTGNYGELFF	TGCGCCAGCAGCCAAACCGGGACAGGGAACTACGGGGAGCTGTTTTTT
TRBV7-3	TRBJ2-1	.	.	CASSLSRRSYNEQFF	TGTGCCAGCAGCTTAAGCAGGCGATCCTACAATGAGCAGTTCTTC
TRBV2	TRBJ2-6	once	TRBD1	CARPTGNSTSGANVLTF	TGTGCCAGGCCGACAGGGAATTCTACCTCTGGGGCCAACGTCCTGACTTTC
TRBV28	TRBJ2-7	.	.	CASSLQGSDYEQYF	TGTGCCAGCAGCCTGCAAGGGAGCGACTACGAGCAGTACTTC
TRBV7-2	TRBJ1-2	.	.	CASSNPPTVDGYTF	TGTGCCAGCAGCAACCCCCCGACAGTTGATGGCTACACCTTC
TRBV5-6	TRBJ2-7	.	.	CASSSLLGPSYEQYF	TGTGCCAGCAGCTCACTGCTGGGACCTTCCTACGAGCAGTACTTC
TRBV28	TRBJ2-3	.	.	CASSPRTGRGQYF	TGTGCCAGCAGTCCAAGGACTGGCAGAGGGCAGTATTTT
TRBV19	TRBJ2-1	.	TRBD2	CASSILMTSGNNEQFF	TGTGCCAGTAGTATCTTAATGACTAGCGGGAACAATGAGCAGTTCTTC
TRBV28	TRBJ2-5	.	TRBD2	CASSILAGVVRKTQYF	TGTGCCAGCAGTATACTAGCGGGAGTTGTTAGGAAGACCCAGTACTTC
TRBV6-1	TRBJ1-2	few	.	CASHAGNYGYTF	TGTGCCTCACACGCAGGCAACTATGGCTACACCTTC
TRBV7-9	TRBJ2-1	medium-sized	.	CASSLAALAVQFF	TGTGCCAGCAGCTTAGCGGCGTTAGCGGTTCAGTTCTTC
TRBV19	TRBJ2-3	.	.	CASSIAQTHTHTQYF	TGTGCCAGTAGTATCGCACAAACCCACACTCATACGCAGTATTTT
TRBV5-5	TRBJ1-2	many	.	CASSLVEGGYGYTF	TGTGCCAGCAGCTTGGTGGAGGGAGGCTATGGCTACACCTTC
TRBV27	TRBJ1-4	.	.	CASSLLGGREKLFF	TGTGCCAGCAGCCTTTTGGGGGGGCGTGAAAAACTGTTTTTT
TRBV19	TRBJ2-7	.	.	CASSQPGQTYEQYF	TGTGCCAGTAGTCAACCGGGACAAACATACGAGCAGTACTTC
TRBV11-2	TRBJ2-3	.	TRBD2	CASSLEVAGVKGTDTQYF	TGTGCCAGCAGCTTAGAGGTAGCGGGGGTAAAGGGCACAGATACGCAGTATTTT
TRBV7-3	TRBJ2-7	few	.	CASSPGTNSYEQYF	TGTGCCAGCTCCCCCGGGACAAACTCCTACGAGCAGTACTTC